Listed below are T cell receptor beta chains from one sample, sequenced in a study of patients and donors after allogeneic stem cell transplantation. TCRdb passed the RT-PCR reads through MiXCR, listing each CDR3 protein once. The data hold 400,000 to 450,000 distinct CDR3 sequences, with 16% observed a single time. The sequenced sample was blood, either unsorted or a sorted T cell fraction (not recorded which). The receptors stem from a human donor who was either an allogeneic HSCT recipient or a stem cell or donor lymphocyte infusion donor (not recorded which). It is not recorded whose cells these are; they may come from a transplant donor. CDR3s include the opening cysteine and the closing phenylalanine or tryptophan. Fields, in order: clone size, D gene, J gene, V gene, CDR3 protein, CDR3 DNA. D genes are given only for firm matches. Clone sizes are given selectively: once, few, many, or a class where the clone is expanded.

many	-	TRBJ2-1	TRBV7-3	CASSLLGGEQFF	TGTGCCAGCAGCTTATTAGGGGGTGAGCAGTTCTTC
few	TRBD1	TRBJ1-5	TRBV24-1	CATSDGTGLNQPQHF	TGTGCCACCAGTGACGGGACAGGTCTCAATCAGCCCCAGCATTTT
few	-	TRBJ1-1	TRBV4-2	CASSRDRSYTEAFF	TGTGCCAGCAGCCGAGACAGGTCATACACTGAAGCTTTCTTT
few	TRBD1	TRBJ1-4	TRBV12-3/TRBV12-4	CASRTDRGESEKLFF	TGTGCCAGCAGAACGGACAGGGGGGAAAGTGAAAAACTGTTTTTT
once	TRBD1	TRBJ1-2	TRBV19	CASSQSKGQLYGYTF	TGTGCCAGTAGTCAATCTAAGGGACAGCTCTATGGCTACACCTTC
many	-	TRBJ2-5	TRBV6-1	CASTWERETQYF	TGTGCCAGCACCTGGGAGCGGGAGACCCAGTACTTC
few	TRBD2	TRBJ2-7	TRBV27	CASGRGSSYEQYF	TGTGCCAGCGGGAGGGGTAGCTCCTACGAGCAGTACTTC
few	TRBD1	TRBJ2-2	TRBV25-1	CASSGTGITGELFF	TGTGCCAGCAGTGGGACAGGGATCACCGGGGAGCTGTTTTTT
few	-	TRBJ2-2	TRBV19	CASIGEGLAAGELFF	TGTGCCAGTATCGGAGAGGGCCTGGCGGCCGGGGAGCTGTTTTTT
few	TRBD1	TRBJ1-2	TRBV5-1	CASSLVQGAAGYTF	TGCGCCAGCAGCTTGGTACAGGGGGCCGCTGGCTACACCTTC
few	TRBD2	TRBJ2-2	TRBV4-2	CASSQDVREGGTGELFF	TGTGCCAGCAGCCAAGATGTCCGGGAGGGCGGGACCGGGGAGCTGTTTTTT
-	-	TRBJ2-2	TRBV7-9	CASSPIVGELFF	TGTGCCAGCAGCCCAATAGTCGGGGAGCTGTTTTTT
-	-	TRBJ2-3	TRBV3-1	CASSQRGPHVSTDTQYF	TGTGCCAGCAGCCAGCGGGGGCCGCACGTGAGCACAGATACGCAGTATTTT
-	TRBD1	TRBJ1-1	TRBV20-1	CSARNRGNTEAFF	TGCAGTGCTAGAAACAGGGGGAACACTGAAGCTTTCTTT
-	-	TRBJ2-1	TRBV7-2	CASSLEVGGHNEQFF	TGTGCCAGCAGCTTAGAGGTAGGCGGGCACAATGAGCAGTTCTTC
-	TRBD2	TRBJ2-1	TRBV4-3	CASSQDGSSGGSYNEQFF	TGCGCCAGCAGCCAAGATGGGTCTAGCGGGGGGTCCTACAATGAGCAGTTCTTC
many	TRBD2	TRBJ2-2	TRBV29-1	CSVSLRASGIRNTGELFF	TGCAGCGTCAGTCTGAGGGCTAGCGGGATTCGGAACACCGGGGAGCTGTTTTTT
-	-	TRBJ2-3	TRBV5-1	CASSGRDTSTDTQYF	TGCGCCAGCAGCGGGAGGGACACCTCCACAGATACGCAGTATTTT
-	TRBD1	TRBJ1-5	TRBV12-3/TRBV12-4	CASSSEDRGNQPQHF	TGTGCCAGCAGTTCCGAGGACAGGGGTAATCAGCCCCAGCATTTT
few	-	TRBJ1-2	TRBV19	CASSMVEGLSYGYTF	TGTGCCAGTAGTATGGTTGAGGGGCTGAGCTATGGCTACACCTTC
many	-	TRBJ2-4	TRBV20-1	CSAFAVTANIQYF	TGCAGTGCTTTCGCCGTGACAGCAAACATTCAGTACTTC
few	-	TRBJ2-5	TRBV11-3	CASSFGREQETQYF	TGTGCCAGCAGCTTCGGCAGGGAACAAGAGACCCAGTACTTC
-	-	TRBJ1-1	TRBV7-2	CASSLGQAYYF	TGTGCCAGCAGCTTAGGACAGGCCTACTATTTT
few	TRBD2	TRBJ2-7	TRBV7-2	CASSRTSDTYEQYF	TGTGCCAGCAGCCGGACTAGCGACACCTACGAGCAGTACTTC
few	-	TRBJ2-7	TRBV30	CAWSVRREQYF	TGTGCCTGGAGTGTTCGGAGAGAGCAGTACTTC
few	-	TRBJ2-5	TRBV20-1	CSAVRDGKTQYF	TGCAGTGCTGTCCGGGACGGAAAGACCCAGTACTTC
few	-	TRBJ1-2	TRBV5-6	CASSLSRDYGYTF	TGTGCCAGCAGCTTGTCCAGGGACTATGGCTACACCTTC
few	-	TRBJ1-1	TRBV3-1	CASSLRRSEAFF	TGTGCCAGCAGTCTGAGACGCTCGGAAGCTTTCTTT
few	-	TRBJ1-1	TRBV11-3	CASSQIRGTEAFF	TGTGCCAGCAGCCAAATTAGGGGCACTGAAGCTTTCTTT
few	-	TRBJ1-4	TRBV20-1	CSARPGSTNEKLFF	TGCAGTGCTAGACCAGGGTCCACTAATGAAAAACTGTTTTTT
-	-	TRBJ1-1	TRBV30	CAWSSGRTEAFF	TGTGCCTGGAGTTCTGGGCGGACTGAAGCTTTCTTT
many	TRBD1	TRBJ1-5	TRBV12-3/TRBV12-4	CASSLATGGGGQPQHF	TGTGCCAGCAGTTTGGCAACAGGGGGCGGGGGGCAGCCCCAGCATTTT
-	-	TRBJ2-2	TRBV6-2/TRBV6-3	CASSYSWDAGELFF	TGTGCCAGCAGTTACTCGTGGGATGCCGGGGAGCTGTTTTTT
few	-	TRBJ1-1	TRBV7-2	CASSLARVPTEAFF	TGTGCCAGCAGCTTAGCGAGGGTCCCCACTGAAGCTTTCTTT
few	-	TRBJ1-1	TRBV5-1	CASSLWVGNTEAFF	TGCGCCAGCAGCTTGTGGGTGGGCAACACTGAAGCTTTCTTT
few	TRBD1	TRBJ1-5	TRBV24-1	CATSPEGTGIQPQHF	TGTGCCACCAGTCCGGAGGGGACAGGAATACAGCCCCAGCATTTT
few	TRBD2	TRBJ2-3	TRBV7-3	CASSLRGGSGTDTQYF	TGTGCCAGCAGCCTACGAGGCGGGAGTGGCACAGATACGCAGTATTTT
-	-	TRBJ2-1	TRBV30	CAWRPYYNEQFF	TGTGCCTGGAGGCCTTACTACAATGAGCAGTTCTTC
few	-	TRBJ2-5	TRBV7-3	CASSLNPEGGQETQYF	TGTGCCAGCAGCTTAAATCCCGAGGGAGGCCAAGAGACCCAGTACTTC
-	-	TRBJ2-3	TRBV28	CASSLGGARGGTQYF	TGTGCCAGCAGTTTAGGGGGAGCCAGGGGTGGAACGCAGTATTTT
few	-	TRBJ2-2	TRBV6-2/TRBV6-3	CASSYLVTLNTGELFF	TGTGCCAGCAGTTATCTGGTCACTCTCAACACCGGGGAGCTGTTTTTT
-	-	TRBJ1-2	TRBV6-1	CASSPMGGSLNYGYTF	TGTGCCAGCAGTCCCATGGGGGGAAGTCTTAACTATGGCTACACCTTC
-	-	TRBJ1-5	TRBV7-9	CASSLEQRDQPQHF	TGTGCCAGCAGCTTAGAACAGAGGGATCAGCCCCAGCATTTT
few	-	TRBJ2-1	TRBV19	CASSMFQGYEQFF	TGTGCCAGTAGTATGTTCCAGGGCTATGAGCAGTTCTTC
-	-	TRBJ1-2	TRBV6-5	CASRSQGGGYTF	TGTGCCAGCAGATCTCAGGGAGGTGGCTACACCTTC
few	-	TRBJ2-7	TRBV6-6	CASSYDLAYEQYF	TGTGCCAGCAGTTACGACCTAGCTTACGAGCAGTACTTC